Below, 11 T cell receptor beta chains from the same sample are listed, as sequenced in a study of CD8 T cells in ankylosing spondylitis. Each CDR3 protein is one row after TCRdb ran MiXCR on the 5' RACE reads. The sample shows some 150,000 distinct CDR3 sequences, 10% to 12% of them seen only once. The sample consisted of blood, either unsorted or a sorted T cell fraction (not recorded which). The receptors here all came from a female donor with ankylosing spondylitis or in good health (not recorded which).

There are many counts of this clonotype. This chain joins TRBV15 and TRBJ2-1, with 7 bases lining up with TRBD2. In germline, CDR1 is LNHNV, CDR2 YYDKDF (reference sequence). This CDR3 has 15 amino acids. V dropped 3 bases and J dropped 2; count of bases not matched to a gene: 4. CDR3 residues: CATSSPSGAYNEQFF. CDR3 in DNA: TGTGCCACCAGCAGTCCTAGCGGAGCCTACAATGAGCAGTTCTTC.

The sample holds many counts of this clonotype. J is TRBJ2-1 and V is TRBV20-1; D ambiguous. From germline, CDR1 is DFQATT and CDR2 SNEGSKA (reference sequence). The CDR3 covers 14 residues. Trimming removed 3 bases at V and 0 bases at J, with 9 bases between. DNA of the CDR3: TGCAGTGCTAGCCCCCTGAGCTCCTACAATGAGCAGTTCTTC. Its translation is CSASPLSSYNEQFF.

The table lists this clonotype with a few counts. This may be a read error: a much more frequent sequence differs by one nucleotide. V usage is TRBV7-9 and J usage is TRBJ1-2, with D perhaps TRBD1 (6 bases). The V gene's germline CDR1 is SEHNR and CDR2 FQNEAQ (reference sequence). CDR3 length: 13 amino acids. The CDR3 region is CASSFGTYYGDTF. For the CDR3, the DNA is TGTGCCAGCAGCTTCGGGACATACTATGGCGACACCTTC.

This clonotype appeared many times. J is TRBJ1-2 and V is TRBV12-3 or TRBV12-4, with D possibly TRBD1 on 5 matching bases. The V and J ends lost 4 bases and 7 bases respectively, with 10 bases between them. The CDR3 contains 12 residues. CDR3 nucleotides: TGTGCCAGCAGTTCACAGGTTCTTGGCTACACCTTC. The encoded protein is CASSSQVLGYTF.

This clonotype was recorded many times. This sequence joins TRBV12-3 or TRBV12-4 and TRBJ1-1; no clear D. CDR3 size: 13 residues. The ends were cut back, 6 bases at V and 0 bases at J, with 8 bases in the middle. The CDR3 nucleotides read TGTGCCAGCAGGCAGACGGTGAACACTGAAGCTTTCTTT. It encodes CASRQTVNTEAFF.

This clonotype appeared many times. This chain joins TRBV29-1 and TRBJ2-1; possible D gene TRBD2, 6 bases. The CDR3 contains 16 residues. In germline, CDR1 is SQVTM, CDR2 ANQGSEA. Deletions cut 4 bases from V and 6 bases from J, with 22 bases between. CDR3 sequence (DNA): TGCAGCGTTGCAAGCCTAGGGGCTAGCGCGGGCAATGAGCAGTTCTTC. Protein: CSVASLGASAGNEQFF.

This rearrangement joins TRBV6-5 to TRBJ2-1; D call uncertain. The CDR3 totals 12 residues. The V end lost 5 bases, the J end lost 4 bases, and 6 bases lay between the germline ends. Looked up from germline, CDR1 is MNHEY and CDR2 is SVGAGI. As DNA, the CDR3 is TGTGCCAGCAGTCAACCTTACAATGAGCAGTTCTTC. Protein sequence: CASSQPYNEQFF.

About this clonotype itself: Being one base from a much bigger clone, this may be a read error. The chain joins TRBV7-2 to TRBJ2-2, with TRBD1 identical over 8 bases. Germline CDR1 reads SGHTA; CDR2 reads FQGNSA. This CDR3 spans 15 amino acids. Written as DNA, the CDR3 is TGTGCCAGCAGCTTATTACCAGGGGGCCCCGGGGAGCTGTTATTT. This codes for CASSLLPGGPGELLF.

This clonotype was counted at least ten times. The CDR3 coding sequence is TGTGCCAGCAGCTTAGGGCGACAGGGCAATCAGCCCCAGCATTTT. This sequence encodes CASSLGRQGNQPQHF. The chain has TRBV7-2 and TRBJ1-5; D may be TRBD1 (6 bases). The CDR3 extends over 15 amino acids. CDR1 and CDR2 (germline): SGHTA, FQGNSA. V was shortened by 1 base and J by 2 bases, with 9 bases between the two germline ends.

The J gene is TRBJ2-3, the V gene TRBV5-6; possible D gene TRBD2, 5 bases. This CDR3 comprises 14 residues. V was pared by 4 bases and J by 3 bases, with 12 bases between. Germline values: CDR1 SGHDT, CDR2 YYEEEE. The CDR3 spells CASSTGLGTDTQYF. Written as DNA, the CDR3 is TGTGCCAGCAGCACGGGGTTGGGGACAGATACGCAGTATTTT. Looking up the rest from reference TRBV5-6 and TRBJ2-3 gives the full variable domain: DAGVTQSPTHLIKTRGQQVTLRCSPKSGHDTVSWYQQALGQGPQFIFQYYEEEERQRGNFPDRFSGHQFPNYSSELNVNALLLGDSALYLCASSTGLGTDTQYFGPGTRLTVL.

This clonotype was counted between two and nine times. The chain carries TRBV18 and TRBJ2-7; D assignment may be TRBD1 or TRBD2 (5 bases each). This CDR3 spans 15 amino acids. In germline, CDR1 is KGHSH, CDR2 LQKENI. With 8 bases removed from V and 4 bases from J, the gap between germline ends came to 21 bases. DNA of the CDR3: TGTGCCAGCCGTCCTTTCCGGGACGGGGCTTACGAGCAGTACTTC. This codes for CASRPFRDGAYEQYF.